The clone carrying this T cell receptor (beta chain) was detected many times. Its specificity is not known. These data come from a study of CD8 T cells in ankylosing spondylitis. One entry per CDR3 protein results from TCRdb running MiXCR on the 5' RACE reads. This table holds around 6,700 distinct CDR3 sequences, 2.5% to 3% found once. The CDR3 is made up of 16 amino acids. Trimming took 0 bases from V and 2 from J, leaving 12 bases between them. The germline gives CDR1 SGDLS, CDR2 YYNGEE. Study results and limitations: Researchers report that disease-linked clones proved CD8+ and relatively rare in peripheral blood.

The sequence was obtained from a female donor with ankylosing spondylitis or in good health (not recorded which). Sequencing used blood, either unsorted or a sorted T cell fraction (not recorded which). The genes are TRBV9 and TRBJ2-1; D might be TRBD1 (6 bases). The CDR3 DNA reads as TGTGCCAGCAGCGTAGGGGGGTCAGGGGCCTACAATGAGCAGTTCTTC. This codes for CASSVGGSGAYNEQFF.